This TCR beta chain originates from a study of CD8 T cells in Susac syndrome. Sequencing of TCR beta, carried out with a high-throughput approach, was applied to CD8+ and CD4+ T cells from the blood. Isolation of CD8+ and CD4+ T cells was performed negatively, whereas enrichment of TEMRA cells was done by FACS. It was with random hexamers that roughly 0.5 to 1 ug RNA was reverse transcribed. The amplification used immunoSEQ multiplex PCR on TCR beta CDR3; it spanned 54 Vbeta and 13 Jbeta. One entry per CDR3 protein, called by TCRdb with MiXCR from the immunoSEQ multiplex PCR reads. The profile covers some 100,000 distinct CDR3 sequences, with around 94% appearing a single time and roughly 0.088% taken by the ten largest. Sequencing was carried out using CD4+ T cells from PBMCs. This TCR derives from a human donor with multiple sclerosis.

The CDR3 here is CASSEPGQANTEAFF. The CDR3 DNA follows: TGTGCCAGCAGTGAGCCGGGACAGGCGAACACTGAAGCTTTCTTT. This rearrangement joins TRBV2 to TRBJ1-1; 8 nucleotides align to TRBD1. Germline CDR1 SNHLY, CDR2 FYNNEI. The CDR3 sequence is 15 residues long. V lost 3 bases, J lost 1 base, and 4 bases stayed unmatched.